This T cell receptor beta chain is drawn from a study of CD8 T cells in Susac syndrome. CDR1 and CDR2 from the germline V gene are SGHRS and YFSETQ. CDR3 length: 13 amino acids. The V and J ends lost 0 bases and 4 bases respectively, with 8 bases between them. After extraction with the RNeasy kit, about 0.5 to 1 ug of the RNA was reverse transcribed using random hexamers. Across 54 Vbeta and 13 Jbeta, immunoSEQ multiplex PCR amplified TCR beta CDR3. TCRdb passed the immunoSEQ multiplex PCR reads through MiXCR, listing each CDR3 protein once. There are tens of thousands of distinct CDR3 sequences in the sample; around nine tenths occur only once, and 0.5% to 0.6% lies in the top ten. Those who served as multiple sclerosis controls were treatment-naive patients with stable or active relapsing-remitting disease. Worth noting for this clonotype: The antigen remains undetermined.

Study-level points and caveats: The study's TCR sequencing and HLA analysis drew on a certain number of individuals. That number was acknowledged as relatively small.

The J gene is TRBJ2-7, the V gene TRBV5-1, with D unclear. The clonotype was recovered from a human donor with multiple sclerosis. Sequencing was carried out using CD8+ T cells from PBMCs. The DNA for the CDR3 is TGCGCCAGCAGCTTGGAGTTTTCTTACGAGCAGTACTTC. This encodes CASSLEFSYEQYF.